The T cell receptor (beta chain) described here comes from a study of T-cell reconstitution after alpha-beta-depleted transplantation in children. This clonotype was counted a few times. The target antigen is unknown. For TCRbeta, the library was prepared with unique molecular identifiers. One entry per CDR3 protein results from TCRdb running MiXCR on the PCR reads. The sample has around 250,000 distinct CDR3 sequences, about 23% seen once. Regarding the study as a whole: T-cell counts and diversity were attributed mostly to newly produced T cells one year after transplant. Expanded graft clones, several hundred of them, were reportedly the source of alpha-beta T cells about two months after transplant. Surviving recipient T cells and thymic progenitors underlay high day-60 TCRbeta diversity in some patients.

Germline V gene sequence: CDR1 SGHVS, CDR2 FQNEAQ. The junction had 4 bases not matched to a gene; V was cut back by 4 bases and J by 6 bases. The CDR3 contains 14 residues. Here the sequenced sample was PBMCs, taken before TCRalphabeta/CD19-depleted stem cell transplant. The V and J genes are TRBV7-8 and TRBJ2-7, with 12 bases lining up with TRBD2. The origin of this receptor is a girl aged 2 to 10 with Fanconi anemia, due to receive a stem cell transplant. The CDR3 nucleotides read TGTGCCAGCAGCTGGCTAGCGGGAGGGAGCGAGCAGTACTTC. It specifies CASSWLAGGSEQYF. Complete variable domain (other parts from reference TRBV7-8 and TRBJ2-7): GAGVSQSPRYKVAKRGQDVALRCDPISGHVSLFWYQQALGQGPEFLTYFQNEAQLDKSGLPSDRFFAERPEGSVSTLKIQRTQQEDSAVYLCASSWLAGGSEQYFGPGTRLTVT.